This TCR beta chain was obtained from a study of cytomegalovirus exposure and HLA in healthy donors. Study-wide background: A preliminary data release comprised roughly 80 million unique TCRs obtained from HLA-typed donors. Of the donors genotyped, approximately 400 in all, less than 90% fell in the Caucasian-associated ancestry cluster. Study outcomes and limitations: A later analysis linked a missense DCLRE1C variant to TCR beta V- and J-gene trimming. Roughly even sequencing depth across donors was the assumption behind the presence/absence analyses.

13 Jbeta primers and 60 Vbeta primers were used for the PCR. TCRdb's copy holds only in-frame clones and misses some; the assay was immunoSEQ multiplex PCR. The table has roughly 110,000 clones, 55% to 75% seen once. The CDR3 is 15 amino acids. V was clipped by 4 bases and J by 4 bases, with 16 bases between them. Concerning this clone: Its antigen is unknown.

Material: PBMCs. The receptor was isolated from a man aged 25 to 40 in good health and CMV-seropositive. The V call is TRBV23-1, the J call TRBJ1-2; possibly TRBD1 for D (5 bases). TRBV23-1 is assigned to the ORF class and has an uncertain function. The CDR3 here is CASSLPGLLGYGYTF. CDR3 sequence (DNA): TGCGCCAGCAGTCTCCCAGGGCTCCTCGGCTATGGCTACACCTTC.